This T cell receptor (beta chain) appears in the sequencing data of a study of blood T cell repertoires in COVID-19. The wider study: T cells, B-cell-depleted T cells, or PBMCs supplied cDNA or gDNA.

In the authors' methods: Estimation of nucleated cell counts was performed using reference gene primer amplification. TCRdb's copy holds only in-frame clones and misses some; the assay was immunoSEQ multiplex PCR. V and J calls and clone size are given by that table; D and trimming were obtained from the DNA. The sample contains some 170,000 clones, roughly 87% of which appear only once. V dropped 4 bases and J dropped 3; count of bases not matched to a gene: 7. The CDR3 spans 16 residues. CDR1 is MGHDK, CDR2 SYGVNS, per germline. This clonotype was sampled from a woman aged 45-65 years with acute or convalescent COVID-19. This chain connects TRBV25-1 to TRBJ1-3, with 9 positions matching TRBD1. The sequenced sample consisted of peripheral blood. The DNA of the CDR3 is TGTGCCAGCAGTGGGACAGGGGAGTCTTATGGAAACACCATATATTTT. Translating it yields CASSGTGESYGNTIYF.